This T cell receptor (beta chain) was documented in a study of spatial heterogeneity in lung cancer. Whole-study findings and limits: Ubiquitous expanded tumor TCRs surfaced in blood more at resection than they did at follow-up.

Each TCR cDNA molecule carried a unique molecular identifier. TCRdb re-derived calls from the 5' RACE reads in MiXCR, one entry per CDR3 protein. Of 45,000 or so distinct CDR3 sequences in the sample, 7.5% to 9% are singletons; the top ten hold about 13%. On this clonotype: Its antigen is undetermined.

J lost 5 bases, V lost 6 bases, and 13 bases had no gene match. Germline CDR1 and CDR2: SNHLY and FYNNEI. The CDR3 runs to 17 residues. Sample time point: sample taken at primary tumor resection. No cells were sorted before sequencing. The whole RNA sequenced was extracted from tumor, nontumor lung or frozen PBMC. The sequenced sample was PBMCs, obtained at surgery. V usage is TRBV2 and J usage is TRBJ2-1; 10 bases align to TRBD2. The sequence came from a female donor with early-stage non-small cell lung cancer. CDR3 DNA: TGTGCCAGCAGCCCACCTAAGCGGGGGGGAGCTCACAATGAGCAGTTCTTC. This codes for CASSPPKRGGAHNEQFF.